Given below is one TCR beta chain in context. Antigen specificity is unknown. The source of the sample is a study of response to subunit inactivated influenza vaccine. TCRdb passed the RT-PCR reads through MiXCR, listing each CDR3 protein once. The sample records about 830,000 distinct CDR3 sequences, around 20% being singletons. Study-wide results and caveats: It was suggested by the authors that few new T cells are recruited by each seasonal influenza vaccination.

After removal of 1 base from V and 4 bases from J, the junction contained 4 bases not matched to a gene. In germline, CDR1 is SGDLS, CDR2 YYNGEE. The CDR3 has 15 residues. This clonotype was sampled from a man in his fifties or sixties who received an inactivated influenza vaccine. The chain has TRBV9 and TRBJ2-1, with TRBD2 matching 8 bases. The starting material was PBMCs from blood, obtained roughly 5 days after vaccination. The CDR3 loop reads CASSVTAGEYNEQFF. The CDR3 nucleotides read TGTGCCAGCAGCGTAACAGCGGGAGAATACAATGAGCAGTTCTTC. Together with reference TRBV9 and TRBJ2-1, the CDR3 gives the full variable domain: DSGVTQTPKHLITATGQRVTLRCSPRSGDLSVYWYQQSLDQGLQFLIQYYNGEERAKGNILERFSAQQFPDLHSELNLSSLELGDSALYFCASSVTAGEYNEQFFGPGTRLTVL.